The 19 T cell receptor beta chains given below trace back to one sample, sequenced in a study of blood T cell repertoires in COVID-19. Measured with immunoSEQ multiplex PCR; TCRdb has only the in-frame clones, and not every one. This repertoire shows under 200,000 clones, 60% to 85% found once; its top ten account for 7.5% to 8.5%. Sequencing was carried out using peripheral blood. These receptors were collected from a woman in her fifties or sixties with COVID-19, enrolled during active disease.

The chain carries TRBV20-1 and TRBJ2-1, with 9 bases aligning to TRBD2. CDR1 and CDR2 (germline): DFQATT, SNEGSKA (reference sequence). V trimming: 3 bases; J trimming: 4 bases; junction bases outside the gene matches: 10. The CDR3 is 16 amino acids. The CDR3 nucleotides are TGCAGTGCTAGTACCCCGACTAGCGGAGGGTACAATGAGCAGTTCTTC. This encodes CSASTPTSGGYNEQFF.

The chain couples TRBV28 to TRBJ1-4; D possibly corresponds to TRBD1 (6 bases). Trimming removed 2 bases at V and 7 bases at J, with 20 bases between. The germline V gene has CDR1 MDHEN and CDR2 SYDVKM. The CDR3 is 17 residues long. The DNA for the CDR3 is TGTGCCAGCAGTTTAGGCCCCCACAGGGTATCGGCTGAAAAACTGTTTTTT. Translated: CASSLGPHRVSAEKLFF. Full variable domain (remainder filled in from reference TRBV28 and TRBJ1-4): DVKVTQSSRYLVKRTGEKVFLECVQDMDHENMFWYRQDPGLGLRLIYFSYDVKMKEKGDIPEGYSVSREKKERFSLILESASTNQTSMYLCASSLGPHRVSAEKLFFGSGTQLSVL.

The chain has TRBV9 and TRBJ1-1, with TRBD1 identical over 7 bases. Losses at the gene ends were 4 bases for V and 6 bases for J; bases not matched to a gene: 15. The V gene's germline CDR1 is SGDLS and CDR2 YYNGEE. This CDR3 is 16 amino acids long. In DNA, the CDR3 is TGTGCCAGCAGCCCCCGACAGGGCATGGTCGGTGCTGAAGCTTTCTTT. Encoded protein: CASSPRQGMVGAEAFF.

The J gene is TRBJ2-5, the V gene TRBV19; weak D call: TRBD1 (5 bases). V lost 2 bases to trimming and J lost 2 bases, with 6 bases between them. Germline V gives CDR1 LNHDA, CDR2 SQIVND (reference sequence). The CDR3 loop spans 13 amino acids. The CDR3 nucleotides read TGTGCCAGTAGTATACAGGGACAAGAGACCCAGTACTTC. It encodes CASSIQGQETQYF.

The CDR3 nucleotides read TGTGCCAGCAGCCTTACGGGACTAGCGGGAGGAACCAACACCGGGGAGCTGTTTTTT. It is translated as CASSLTGLAGGTNTGELFF. The rearrangement joins TRBV4-2 to TRBJ2-2, with 15 bases fitting TRBD2. The CDR3 runs to 19 residues. Trimming took 4 bases from V and 2 from J; bases not matched to a gene: 8. Germline-derived CDR1 and CDR2 are LGHNA and YNFKEQ.

This chain links TRBV9 with TRBJ1-2; D might be TRBD1 (6 bases). From germline, CDR1 is SGDLS and CDR2 YYNGEE. The CDR3 runs 16 residues. The V end was cut by 0 bases, the J end by 6 bases, with 18 bases between. This CDR3 reads CASSVVEPRGAHGYTF. DNA for the CDR3: TGTGCCAGCAGCGTAGTAGAGCCCAGGGGAGCCCATGGCTACACCTTC.

This chain joins TRBV5-3 and TRBJ2-7; 8 nucleotides align to TRBD1. TRBV5-3 is flagged as an ORF with uncertain function. The CDR3 is 15 amino acids. V lost 4 bases, J lost 10 bases, and 16 bases stayed unmatched. The CDR3 bases are TGTGCCAGAAGCAAAACAGGGGGAGCGTGGATACTCCAGTACGTC. The encoded protein is CARSKTGGAWILQYV.

The chain couples TRBV30 to TRBJ2-7; perhaps TRBD1 as D (5 bases). CDR1 and CDR2 from the germline V gene are GTSNPN and SVGIG (reference sequence). This CDR3 region has 13 residues. Trimming cost V 1 base and J 7 bases, with 14 bases left between them. Here the CDR3 reads CAWSAAGWTEQYF. The CDR3, as DNA: TGTGCCTGGAGTGCGGCTGGGTGGACAGAGCAGTACTTC.

The genes are TRBV9 and TRBJ1-1; no definite D call. CDR3 size: 14 residues. Per the germline V gene, CDR1 is SGDLS and CDR2 is YYNGEE. Trimming cost V 4 bases and J 0 bases, with 10 bases left between them. CDR3 DNA sequence: TGTGCCAGCAGCAAGAACTCCATGAACACTGAAGCTTTCTTT. Encoded protein: CASSKNSMNTEAFF.

V usage is TRBV28 and J usage is TRBJ2-6; D unresolved. Germline-derived CDR1 and CDR2 are MDHEN and SYDVKM. There are 16 residues in the CDR3. Trimming shortened V by 2 bases and J by 0 bases, and 8 bases separated the two germline ends. The CDR3 loop reads CASSLGPSSGANVLTF. The CDR3, as DNA: TGTGCCAGCAGTTTAGGTCCGAGCTCTGGGGCCAACGTCCTGACTTTC.

In its sample, this clone was seen once. The V gene is TRBV28, the J gene TRBJ2-7; 7 bases fit TRBD1. CDR1 is MDHEN and CDR2 is SYDVKM in the germline V gene. The trim removed 10 bases at V and 3 bases at J, leaving 9 bases unmatched. The CDR3 contains 13 residues. The CDR3 DNA sequence: TGTGCCATCCAGGAGACAGGGTACTACGAGCAGTACTTC. Protein sequence: CAIQETGYYEQYF.

DNA of the CDR3: TGTGCCAGTAGTATAGAGACAGGGGGCTGGGGCAATCAGCCCCAGCATTTT. It translates to CASSIETGGWGNQPQHF. V usage is TRBV19 and J usage is TRBJ1-5, with TRBD1 matching 10 bases. Per germline, CDR1 LNHDA and CDR2 SQIVND (reference sequence). V was pared by 0 bases and J by 2 bases, with 4 bases of the junction left unmatched. CDR3 length: 17 residues.

V gene TRBV7-2 combines with J gene TRBJ1-1; the match to TRBD1 covers 9 bases. The V gene's germline CDR1 is SGHTA and CDR2 FQGNSA. V lost 5 bases, J lost 4 bases, and 2 bases stayed unmatched. The CDR3 covers 13 residues. The CDR3: CASSQTGGTEAFF. Here the CDR3 DNA reads TGTGCCAGCAGCCAGACAGGGGGCACTGAAGCTTTCTTT.

V and J are TRBV5-1 and TRBJ1-2, with a weak D call TRBD1 (5 bases). Trimming stripped 4 bases from V and 4 bases from J, with 11 bases between. CDR3 length equals 13 residues. Germline CDR1 and CDR2: SGHRS and YFSETQ. CDR3 sequence reads: CASSLDTLYGYTF. The DNA for the CDR3 is TGCGCCAGCAGCCTGGACACCCTCTATGGCTACACCTTC.

This rearrangement joins TRBV9 to TRBJ1-3; a weak D match, TRBD1 (5 bases). The ends were cut back, 0 bases at V and 3 bases at J, with 10 bases in the middle. The germline CDR1 and CDR2 sequences are SGDLS and YYNGEE. The CDR3 is 15 residues long. The CDR3 region has the DNA TGTGCCAGCAGCGTAGAAAGGGGAGGTGGAAACACCATATATTTT. Amino acid sequence: CASSVERGGGNTIYF.

This clone was observed once. V gene TRBV19 combines with J gene TRBJ2-2, with D unclear. The germline CDR1 and CDR2 sequences are LNHDA and SQIVND (reference sequence). This CDR3 spans 13 amino acids. V dropped 3 bases and J dropped 7 bases, with 9 bases sitting between them. The CDR3 DNA reads as TGTGCCAGTAGTATCCGGCGGTTCGGGGAGCTGTTTTTT. It specifies CASSIRRFGELFF.

The V call is TRBV28, the J call TRBJ2-5; TRBD2 might be the D (7 bases). The CDR3 runs to 13 residues. CDR1 is MDHEN and CDR2 is SYDVKM in the germline V gene. V lost 8 bases, J lost 5 bases, and 15 bases lay in between. CDR3 sequence: CASSGGHGETQYF. The CDR3 DNA follows: TGTGCCAGCTCCGGGGGGCATGGGGAGACCCAGTACTTC.

The rearrangement uses TRBV27 and TRBJ1-2, with 8 bases identical to TRBD1. The V gene end was trimmed by 3 bases and the J gene end by 8 bases; junction bases not matched to a gene: 8. The germline CDR1 and CDR2 sequences are MNHEY and SMNVEV (reference sequence). The CDR3 is 14 amino acids. This CDR3 reads CASSLTGDLGGYTF. The CDR3 bases are TGTGCCAGCAGTTTGACAGGGGATCTAGGCGGCTACACCTTC.

About this clone: The sample has other DNA sequences that encode this CDR3 too. The rearrangement links TRBV19 to TRBJ2-3; maybe TRBD1 (6 bases). From germline, CDR1 is LNHDA and CDR2 SQIVND (reference sequence). The CDR3 consists of 13 residues. Trimming left V 2 bases short and J 3 bases short, with 6 bases between. Written as DNA, the CDR3 is TGTGCCAGTAGTATACAGGGGACAGATACGCAGTATTTT. Encoded protein: CASSIQGTDTQYF.